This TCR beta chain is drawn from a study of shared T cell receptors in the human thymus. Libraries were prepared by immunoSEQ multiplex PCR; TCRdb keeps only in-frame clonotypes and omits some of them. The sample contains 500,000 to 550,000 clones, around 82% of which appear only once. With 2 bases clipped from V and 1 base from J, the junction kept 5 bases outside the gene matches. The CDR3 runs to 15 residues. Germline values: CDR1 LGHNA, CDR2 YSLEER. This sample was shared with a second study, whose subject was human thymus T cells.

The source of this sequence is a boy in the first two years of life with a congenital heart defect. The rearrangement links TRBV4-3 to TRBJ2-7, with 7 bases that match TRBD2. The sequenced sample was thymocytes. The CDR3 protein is CASSQNAGESYEQYF. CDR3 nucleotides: TGCGCCAGCAGCCAAAACGCGGGAGAGTCCTACGAGCAGTACTTC.